A single sample gave rise to the 17 T cell receptor beta chains below, sequenced in a study of OX40 agonist ivuxolimab in advanced cancers. Repertoires were generated with immunoSEQ multiplex PCR, while TCRdb's copy carries only in-frame clones and drops some. The sample consists of around 56,000 clones, about 89% of them appearing once. The source was CD4+ or CD8+ T cells sorted from blood, collected in a trial of the OX40 agonist ivuxolimab. Receptors were obtained from an adult with an advanced solid tumor such as melanoma, head and neck, liver or kidney cancer.

The chain couples TRBV9 to TRBJ2-1; 8 positions match TRBD1. Germline lookup yields CDR1 SGDLS and CDR2 YYNGEE. The CDR3 is made up of 14 amino acids. Trimming removed 5 bases from V and 5 bases from J; junction bases left unmatched: 6. The CDR3, as DNA: TGTGCCAGCAGTAGGACAGGGCCCAACAATGAGCAGTTCTTC. It is translated as CASSRTGPNNEQFF.

This chain connects TRBV11-2 to TRBJ1-2; possible D gene TRBD1, 5 bases. This CDR3 is built from 12 residues. V dropped 5 bases and J dropped 7 bases, with 11 bases sitting between them. Per germline, CDR1 SGHAT and CDR2 FQNNGV. The CDR3 spells CASSPGQIGYTF. The CDR3 DNA reads as TGTGCCAGCAGCCCTGGACAAATTGGCTACACCTTC.

The chain employs TRBV6-1 and TRBJ1-2; the match to TRBD1 covers 9 bases. Germline loops: CDR1 MNHNS, CDR2 SASEGT. This CDR3 contains 15 residues. Trimming took 8 bases from V and 5 from J; bases not matched to a gene: 12. The CDR3 is CASGKGTGGVYGYTF. The CDR3 region has the DNA TGTGCCAGCGGAAAGGGAACAGGGGGCGTGTATGGCTACACCTTC.

The chain uses TRBV19 and TRBJ2-7, with D possibly TRBD2 on 6 matching bases. The CDR3 has 13 residues. CDR1 and CDR2 (germline): LNHDA, SQIVND (reference sequence). Trimming cost V 6 bases and J 1 base, with 10 bases left between them. In DNA, the CDR3 is TGTGCCAGTAGGGAGCGGGCTTCCTACGAGCAGTACTTC. It yields the protein CASRERASYEQYF.

This clone was counted a few times. The chain has TRBV2 and TRBJ1-5, with D unclear. The CDR3 is made up of 14 amino acids. Per germline, CDR1 SNHLY and CDR2 FYNNEI. V shed 3 bases and J shed 5 bases, with 11 bases lying between them. The CDR3 coding sequence is TGTGCCAGCAGTGATGTTTCCACAGATCAGCCCCAGCATTTT. Translation: CASSDVSTDQPQHF.

This chain joins TRBV6-6 and TRBJ2-7; a weak D match, TRBD2 (6 bases). The CDR3 loop spans 12 amino acids. Germline V CDR1 and CDR2: MNHNY, SVGAGI (reference sequence). Trimming left V 4 bases short and J 9 bases short, with 13 bases between. Here the CDR3 reads CASSSLLGGQYF. CDR3 sequence (DNA): TGTGCCAGCAGTTCCCTCCTCGGGGGGCAGTACTTC.

This chain uses TRBV5-1 with TRBJ2-5; D gene uncertain. V lost 2 bases, J lost 2 bases, and 16 bases lay in between. Germline CDR1 and CDR2: SGHRS and YFSETQ. The CDR3 has 16 amino acids. The CDR3 region is CASSLTGSNLQETQYF. The CDR3 region has the DNA TGCGCCAGCAGCTTAACCGGGTCAAACCTACAAGAGACCCAGTACTTC.

The chain uses TRBV6-5 and TRBJ1-2; D might be TRBD1 (5 bases). The CDR3 totals 14 residues. The germline V gene encodes CDR1 MNHEY and CDR2 SVGAGI. V was clipped by 7 bases and J by 1 base, with 13 bases between them. CDR3 bases: TGTGCCAGCACCCCTGGGGCGGGTAACTATGGCTACACCTTC. It yields the protein CASTPGAGNYGYTF.

CDR3 sequence (DNA): TGTGCCTGGAGAGGGACAAAGGCGGGCAACGAGCAGTACTTC. This codes for CAWRGTKAGNEQYF. The chain is built from TRBV30 and TRBJ2-7; D is possibly TRBD1 (6 bases). Trimming removed 3 bases at V and 5 bases at J, with 17 bases between. Germline V gene lookup returns CDR1 GTSNPN and CDR2 SVGIG (reference sequence). This CDR3 spans 14 amino acids.

This chain links TRBV19 with TRBJ2-3; D not certain. The CDR3 is 15 amino acids. Germline V gives CDR1 LNHDA, CDR2 SQIVND (reference sequence). Trimming left V 3 bases short and J 2 bases short, with 12 bases between. The CDR3 coding sequence is TGTGCCAGTAGTATGACCAACGGAGTCACAGATACGCAGTATTTT. Translated, it gives CASSMTNGVTDTQYF.

The chain carries TRBV6-5 and TRBJ2-5; no clear D gene. The CDR3 is made up of 13 amino acids. V lost 5 bases, J lost 5 bases, and 12 bases lay in between. CDR1 and CDR2 from the germline V gene are MNHEY and SVGAGI. The chain's CDR3 is CASSTGFSETQYF. The CDR3 nucleotides are TGTGCCAGCAGTACCGGATTTTCGGAGACCCAGTACTTC.

The chain links TRBV19 to TRBJ1-5; D is unclear. This CDR3 is 13 amino acids long. Germline V gives CDR1 LNHDA, CDR2 SQIVND (reference sequence). The V end lost 6 bases, the J end lost 1 base, and 7 bases lay between the germline ends. In DNA, the CDR3 is TGTGCCAGTAGCGCCGACAGCAATCAGCCCCAGCATTTT. This gives the protein CASSADSNQPQHF.

The chain combines TRBV7-9 with TRBJ2-1, with TRBD1 as a possible D gene (5 bases). Germline CDR1 SEHNR, CDR2 FQNEAQ (reference sequence). V lost 6 bases and J 7 bases, leaving 10 bases between the germline ends. The CDR3 extends over 12 amino acids. The CDR3: CASRGAENEQFF. DNA of the CDR3: TGTGCCAGCAGAGGGGCGGAGAATGAGCAGTTCTTC. The variable domain in full, completed from reference TRBV7-9 and TRBJ2-1, reads DTGVSQNPRHKITKRGQNVTFRCDPISEHNRLYWYRQTLGQGPEFLTYFQNEAQLEKSRLLSDRFSAERPKGSFSTLEIQRTEQGDSAMYLCASRGAENEQFFGPGTRLTVL.

The V gene is TRBV9, the J gene TRBJ2-1, with 8 nucleotides matching TRBD2. CDR1 and CDR2 from the germline V gene are SGDLS and YYNGEE. J gave up 7 bases and V 4 bases, and 13 bases lay outside the gene matches. The CDR3 is 16 amino acids. The CDR3 DNA reads TGTGCCAGCAGCCCCTCCCCAGCGGGAGAAATAAATGAGCAGTTCTTC. It codes for CASSPSPAGEINEQFF.

V gene TRBV19 combines with J gene TRBJ1-5, with TRBD1 as a possible D gene (5 bases). This CDR3 contains 14 residues. The germline V gene encodes CDR1 LNHDA and CDR2 SQIVND (reference sequence). The V gene lost 7 bases and the J gene lost 2 bases, with 12 bases spanning the gap. The CDR3 region is CASNLGGGNQPQHF. In DNA, the CDR3 is TGTGCCAGTAACTTGGGGGGAGGCAATCAGCCCCAGCATTTT.

V and J are TRBV18 and TRBJ2-7; D is uncertain. Trimming pared 0 bases from V and 9 bases from J, leaving 18 bases between. Looked up from germline, CDR1 is KGHSH and CDR2 is LQKENI. The CDR3 has 15 amino acids. This CDR3 is CASSPPSRTKDGQYF. The CDR3 coding sequence is TGTGCCAGCTCACCACCGTCCAGGACCAAGGACGGGCAGTACTTC.

This clone appeared a single time. CDR3 sequence: CASNQPGQADEQYF. CDR3 DNA sequence: TGCGCCAGCAACCAACCGGGACAGGCAGACGAGCAGTACTTC. The genes are TRBV5-1 and TRBJ2-7; 8 nucleotides align to TRBD1. CDR3 length: 14 amino acids. J gave up 5 bases and V 6 bases, and 10 bases lay outside the gene matches. The germline V gene has CDR1 SGHRS and CDR2 YFSETQ.